The next 4 T cell receptor beta chains were all read from a single sample in a study of identical twins. TCRdb passed the 5' RACE reads through MiXCR, listing each CDR3 protein once. In the table there are some 1,600,000 distinct CDR3 sequences, under 35% of which are singletons. What was sequenced was cord blood. The receptors originated from a newborn girl in good health.

The rearrangement joins TRBV29-1 to TRBJ1-1; D might be TRBD1 (5 bases). The germline V gene has CDR1 SQVTM and CDR2 ANQGSEA. With 7 bases removed from V and 3 bases from J, the gap between germline ends came to 15 bases. This CDR3 region has 13 residues. The CDR3 loop is CSGVTGTYTEAFF. DNA of the CDR3: TGCAGCGGGGTTACCGGGACCTACACTGAAGCTTTCTTT. Full variable domain (outside the CDR3, taken from reference TRBV29-1 and TRBJ1-1): SAVISQKPSRDICQRGTSLTIQCQVDSQVTMMFWYRQQPGQSLTLIATANQGSEATYESGFVIDKFPISRPNLTFSTLTVSNMSPEDSSIYLCSGVTGTYTEAFFGQGTRLTVV.

This clonotype has a handful of counts. The V and J genes are TRBV28 and TRBJ2-5, with D tentatively TRBD2 (6 bases). The germline gives CDR1 MDHEN, CDR2 SYDVKM. The ends were cut back, 2 bases at V and 5 bases at J, with 12 bases in the middle. This CDR3 spans 14 amino acids. This CDR3 is CASSLRGMVETQYF. The CDR3 DNA sequence: TGTGCCAGCAGTTTACGCGGGATGGTGGAGACCCAGTACTTC.

This clonotype was seen only a few times. This sequence joins TRBV5-1 and TRBJ1-5; 10 bases are a match to TRBD1. Trimming removed 3 bases from V and 5 bases from J; junction bases left unmatched: 11. From germline, CDR1 is SGHRS and CDR2 YFSETQ. The CDR3 is made up of 17 amino acids. CDR3 residues: CASSSDPGQGSYQPQHF. The DNA for the CDR3 is TGCGCCAGCAGCTCGGACCCGGGACAGGGGAGCTATCAGCCCCAGCATTTT.

This clonotype appeared many times. The chain joins TRBV10-3 to TRBJ2-5; unclear D gene. The V and J ends lost 3 bases and 0 bases respectively, with 2 bases between them. The CDR3 is made up of 12 amino acids. Germline lookup yields CDR1 ENHRY and CDR2 SYGVKD. CDR3 sequence: CAISDNQETQYF. In DNA form, the CDR3 reads TGTGCCATCAGTGACAACCAAGAGACCCAGTACTTC.